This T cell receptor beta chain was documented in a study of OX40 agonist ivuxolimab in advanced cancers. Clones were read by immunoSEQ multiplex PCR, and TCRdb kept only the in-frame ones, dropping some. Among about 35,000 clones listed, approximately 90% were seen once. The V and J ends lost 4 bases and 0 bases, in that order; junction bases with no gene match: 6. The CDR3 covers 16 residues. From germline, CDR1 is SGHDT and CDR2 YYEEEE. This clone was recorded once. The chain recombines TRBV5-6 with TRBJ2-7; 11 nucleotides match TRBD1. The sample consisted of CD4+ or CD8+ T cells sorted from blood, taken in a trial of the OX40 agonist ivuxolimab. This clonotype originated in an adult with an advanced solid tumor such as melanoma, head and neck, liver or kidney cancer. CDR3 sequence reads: CASSRTGGRGSYEQYF. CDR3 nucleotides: TGTGCCAGCAGCCGGACAGGGGGCAGAGGCTCCTACGAGCAGTACTTC.